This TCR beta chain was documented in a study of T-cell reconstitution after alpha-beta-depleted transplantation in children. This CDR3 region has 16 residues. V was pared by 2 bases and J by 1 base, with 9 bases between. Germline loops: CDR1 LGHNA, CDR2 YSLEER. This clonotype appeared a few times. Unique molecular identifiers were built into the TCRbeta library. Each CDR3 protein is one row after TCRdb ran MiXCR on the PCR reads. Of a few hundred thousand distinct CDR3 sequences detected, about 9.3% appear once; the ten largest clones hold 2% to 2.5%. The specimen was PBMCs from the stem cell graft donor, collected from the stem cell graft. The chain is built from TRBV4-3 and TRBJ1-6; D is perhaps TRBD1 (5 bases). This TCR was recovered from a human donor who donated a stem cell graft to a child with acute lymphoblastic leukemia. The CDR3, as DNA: TGCGCCAGCAGCCAATTGGGGCGGTCCTATAATTCACCCCTCCACTTT. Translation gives CASSQLGRSYNSPLHF.